The 24 T cell receptor beta chains below were found in one sample sequenced in a study of T cell responses to AZD1222 COVID-19 vaccine. Produced via immunoSEQ multiplex PCR; TCRdb's table is partial and in-frame only. The sample has 150,000 to 200,000 clones; 90% to 95% are singletons. Source: peripheral blood, taken on day 0 of MenACWY control vaccination. These receptors were obtained from an adult in good health.

The CDR3 reads CASSLVWQLSSGNTIYF. CDR3 DNA: TGTGCCAGCAGCTTAGTGTGGCAGCTGAGCTCTGGAAACACCATATATTTT. V and J are TRBV7-2 and TRBJ1-3; D is unresolved. CDR3 size: 17 residues. Trimming removed 1 base at V and 0 bases at J, with 13 bases between. Germline V gene lookup returns CDR1 SGHTA and CDR2 FQGNSA.

This CDR3 is CASSLVGDRYNEQFF. The CDR3 bases are TGTGCCAGCAGCTTAGTTGGGGATCGGTACAATGAGCAGTTCTTC. The genes are TRBV11-3 and TRBJ2-1; D call uncertain. Trimming left V 1 base short and J 4 bases short, with 11 bases between. The germline CDR1 and CDR2 sequences are SGHNT and YENEEA. CDR3 length: 15 amino acids.

V is TRBV18 and J is TRBJ1-1; maybe TRBD1 (5 bases). V gave up 0 bases and J gave up 4 bases, with 9 bases separating them. Germline V gene data show CDR1 as KGHSH and CDR2 as LQKENI. The CDR3 spans 14 residues. CDR3: CASSPPPRGTEAFF. The CDR3 nucleotides read TGTGCCAGCTCACCACCGCCGAGGGGCACTGAAGCTTTCTTT.

This chain connects TRBV7-9 to TRBJ2-7, with 10 bases matching TRBD1. The CDR3 is 15 amino acids. V trimming: 6 bases; J trimming: 6 bases; junction bases outside the gene matches: 11. Germline V gene lookup returns CDR1 SEHNR and CDR2 FQNEAQ (reference sequence). This chain's CDR3 is CASSPDRGYYSEQYF. The CDR3 DNA sequence: TGTGCCAGCAGTCCGGACAGGGGGTACTATAGCGAGCAGTACTTC.

The CDR3 DNA is TGCGCCAGCAGCTTGGGCGGTGGCAGGCAGGCTAATGAAAAACTGTTTTTT. Residues: CASSLGGGRQANEKLFF. The V call is TRBV5-1, the J call TRBJ1-4, with no clear D. V lost 0 bases and J lost 3, with 15 bases in between. The CDR3 runs to 17 residues. The germline gives CDR1 SGHRS, CDR2 YFSETQ.

This chain connects TRBV30 to TRBJ2-1, with D uncertain. Germline V gene sequence: CDR1 GTSNPN, CDR2 SVGIG (reference sequence). The CDR3 is 14 amino acids. Trimming removed 1 base at V and 0 bases at J, with 7 bases between. The DNA for the CDR3 is TGTGCCTGGAGTGAGGACCTCTCCTACAATGAGCAGTTCTTC. The encoded protein is CAWSEDLSYNEQFF.

The chain couples TRBV4-2 to TRBJ1-4; no definite D call. Trimming stripped 4 bases from V and 8 bases from J, with 11 bases between. CDR1 is LGHNA and CDR2 is YNFKEQ in the germline V gene. This CDR3 comprises 13 residues. The CDR3 DNA reads as TGTGCCAGCAGCCCTACCCCGGGGGAAAAACTGTTTTTT. This sequence encodes CASSPTPGEKLFF.

The chain employs TRBV27 and TRBJ1-2; the D is unclear. CDR1 MNHEY and CDR2 SMNVEV come from the germline V gene (reference sequence). The CDR3 totals 13 residues. Trimming stripped 7 bases from V and 6 bases from J, with 15 bases between. This CDR3 is CASKLRREHGYTF. The CDR3 region has the DNA TGTGCCAGCAAGTTGAGAAGGGAGCATGGCTACACCTTC.

The rearrangement links TRBV27 to TRBJ1-5; the D gene is possibly TRBD1 (6 bases). Trimming removed 6 bases at V and 6 bases at J, with 18 bases between. This CDR3 has 15 residues. Germline V CDR1 and CDR2: MNHEY, SMNVEV (reference sequence). The CDR3 bases are TGTGCCAGCAGCAGGGGAGGATGGTCAGGTCAGCCCCAGCATTTT. Translation: CASSRGGWSGQPQHF.

J is TRBJ2-1 and V is TRBV13; 11 nucleotides align to TRBD1. The trim removed 3 bases at V and 7 bases at J, leaving 5 bases unmatched. The CDR3 loop spans 15 amino acids. Germline CDR1 reads PRHDT; CDR2 reads FYEKMQ (reference sequence). This CDR3 is CASSFRTGGKNEQFF. Here the CDR3 DNA reads TGTGCCAGCAGCTTCCGGACAGGGGGCAAGAATGAGCAGTTCTTC.

The rearrangement links TRBV10-3 to TRBJ2-2; 8 bases map to TRBD1. The CDR3 runs to 14 residues. Germline assignment: CDR1 ENHRY and CDR2 SYGVKD. The V gene end was trimmed by 8 bases and the J gene end by 6 bases; junction bases not matched to a gene: 8. CDR3 loop: CAISGQGSAGELFF. The CDR3, as DNA: TGTGCCATCTCCGGACAGGGTAGTGCCGGGGAGCTGTTTTTT.

This clone was counted a single time. V usage is TRBV28 and J usage is TRBJ2-3; the D is unclear. The CDR3 has 12 amino acids. Trimming took off 2 bases at V and 8 bases at J, with 8 bases between the two ends. CDR1 and CDR2 (germline): MDHEN, SYDVKM. The chain's CDR3 is CASSLRVGTQYF. The CDR3, as DNA: TGTGCCAGCAGTTTAAGAGTTGGTACGCAGTATTTT.

This chain links TRBV6-2 or TRBV6-3 with TRBJ1-1; 8 nucleotides line up with TRBD1. This CDR3 region has 13 residues. V lost 6 bases to trimming and J lost 11 bases; unmatched junction nucleotides: 11. Germline V gene data show CDR1 as MNHEY and CDR2 as SVGEGT. CDR3 residues: CASSHPTTGVAFF. CDR3 sequence (DNA): TGTGCCAGCAGCCACCCCACGACAGGGGTGGCTTTCTTT.

This clone was recorded a few times. V usage is TRBV1 and J usage is TRBJ2-7; the D call TRBD2 from the table was never checked on the DNA. TRBV1 is noted as a pseudogene. The CDR3 runs 16 residues. The CDR3 DNA is TGCACCAGCAGCCAGCCTAGCGGGATCTGTTATAAGGAGCAGTACTTC. Protein sequence: CTSSQPSGICYKEQYF.

The chain uses TRBV24-1 and TRBJ1-1; D unresolved. The germline V gene has CDR1 KGHDR and CDR2 SFDVKD. CDR3 length: 14 amino acids. V shed 4 bases and J shed 0 bases, with 8 bases lying between them. CDR3 region: CATSETGLNTEAFF. Here the CDR3 DNA reads TGTGCCACCAGTGAAACCGGACTGAACACTGAAGCTTTCTTT.

The V call is TRBV6-5, the J call TRBJ2-2; perhaps TRBD2 as D (5 bases). This CDR3 has 15 amino acids. Germline CDR1 reads MNHEY; CDR2 reads SVGAGI. Trimming removed 7 bases from V and 8 bases from J, with 20 bases in between. CDR3 amino acids: CASKAAPRLGGELFF. Written as DNA, the CDR3 is TGTGCCAGCAAAGCGGCACCTCGGTTAGGAGGGGAGCTGTTTTTT.

This chain joins TRBV7-3 and TRBJ2-1; 8 bases match TRBD1. The trim removed 5 bases at V and 10 bases at J, leaving 4 bases unmatched. Germline lookup yields CDR1 SGHTA and CDR2 FQGTGA. The CDR3 runs to 12 residues. The CDR3 here is CASSPGGGEQFF. The CDR3 DNA reads as TGTGCCAGCAGCCCAGGGGGCGGCGAGCAGTTCTTC.

V gene TRBV30 combines with J gene TRBJ1-2, with 8 nucleotides matching TRBD1. CDR1 and CDR2 (germline): GTSNPN, SVGIG (reference sequence). The CDR3 sequence is 15 residues long. The V gene end was trimmed by 1 base and the J gene end by 4 bases; junction bases not matched to a gene: 8. CDR3 residues: CAWSGRQGKAYGYTF. The CDR3 coding sequence is TGTGCCTGGAGTGGGCGACAGGGGAAGGCCTATGGCTACACCTTC.

The chain recombines TRBV19 with TRBJ1-6; 8 nucleotides line up with TRBD1. The CDR3 has 12 amino acids. The J segment lost 6 bases and the V segment lost 8 bases, leaving 0 bases of the junction unmatched. The V gene's germline CDR1 is LNHDA and CDR2 SQIVND (reference sequence). CDR3: CASGQGNSPLHF. CDR3 nucleotide sequence: TGTGCCAGTGGACAGGGTAATTCACCCCTCCACTTT.

This sequence joins TRBV3-1 (or the pseudogene TRBV3-2) and TRBJ2-1, with no clear D. Trimming pared 3 bases from V and 0 bases from J, leaving 6 bases between. The length of the CDR3 is 14 residues. CDR1 and CDR2 from the germline V gene are LGHDT and YNNKEL (reference sequence). This CDR3 is CASSHLSSYNEQFF. In DNA form, the CDR3 reads TGTGCCAGCAGCCATCTAAGCTCCTACAATGAGCAGTTCTTC.

This chain joins TRBV3-1 (or the pseudogene TRBV3-2) and TRBJ1-5; D remains ambiguous. The germline V gene encodes CDR1 LGHDT and CDR2 YNNKEL (reference sequence). Trimming removed 4 bases at V and 4 bases at J, with 11 bases between. The CDR3 consists of 14 residues. CDR3 residues: CASSPGGLNQPQHF. In DNA, the CDR3 is TGTGCCAGCAGCCCAGGTGGCCTGAATCAGCCCCAGCATTTT.

V gene TRBV19 combines with J gene TRBJ1-2; no definite D call. CDR3 size: 13 residues. V was pared by 7 bases and J by 0 bases, with 9 bases between. CDR1 and CDR2 from the germline V gene are LNHDA and SQIVND (reference sequence). In DNA, the CDR3 is TGTGCCAGTATAAGCAGCCCTAACTATGGCTACACCTTC. Its translation: CASISSPNYGYTF.

The chain links TRBV7-9 to TRBJ2-2; TRBD2 aligns across 11 bases. Trimming cost V 4 bases and J 1 base; bases outside gene matches: 2. The V gene's germline CDR1 is SEHNR and CDR2 FQNEAQ (reference sequence). The CDR3 covers 16 residues. The CDR3 reads CASSYLAGGNTGELFF. CDR3 coding DNA: TGTGCCAGCAGCTACCTAGCGGGAGGGAACACCGGGGAGCTGTTTTTT.

The J gene is TRBJ1-2, the V gene TRBV19, with TRBD1 as a possible D gene (5 bases). Trimming cost V 4 bases and J 0 bases, with 15 bases left between them. This CDR3 region has 16 residues. Germline V gives CDR1 LNHDA, CDR2 SQIVND (reference sequence). CDR3 in DNA: TGTGCCAGTAGTACCCTGGGCCCGACAGCTAACTATGGCTACACCTTC. Its protein is CASSTLGPTANYGYTF.